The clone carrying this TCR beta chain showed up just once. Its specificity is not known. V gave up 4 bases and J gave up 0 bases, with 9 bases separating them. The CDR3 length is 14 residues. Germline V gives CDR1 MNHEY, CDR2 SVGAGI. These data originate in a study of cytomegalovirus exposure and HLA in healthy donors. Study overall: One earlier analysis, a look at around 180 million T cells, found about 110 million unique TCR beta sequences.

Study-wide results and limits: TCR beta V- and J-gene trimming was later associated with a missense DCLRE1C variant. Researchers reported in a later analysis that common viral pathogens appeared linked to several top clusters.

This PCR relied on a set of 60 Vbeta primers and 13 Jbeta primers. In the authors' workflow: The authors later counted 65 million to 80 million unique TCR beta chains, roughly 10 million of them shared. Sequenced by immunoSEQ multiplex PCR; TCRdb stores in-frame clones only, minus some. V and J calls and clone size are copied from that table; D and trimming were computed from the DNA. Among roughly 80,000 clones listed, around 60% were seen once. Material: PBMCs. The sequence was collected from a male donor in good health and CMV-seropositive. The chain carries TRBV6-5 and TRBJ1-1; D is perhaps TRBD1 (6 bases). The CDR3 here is CASSLQGLNTEAFF. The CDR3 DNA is TGTGCCAGCAGTTTACAGGGTTTGAACACTGAAGCTTTCTTT.